These 10 T cell receptor beta chains were sequenced from one sample in a study of STAT5B mutations in CD4+ large granular lymphocyte leukemia. Profiled with immunoSEQ multiplex PCR; TCRdb holds only in-frame clones, not every one. Here the sample spans more than 30,000 clones, 76% being singletons. The sequencing sample was made of CD4+ T cells from blood buffy coats. The receptors originated from a human donor in good health.

This clone was observed a single time. CDR3 residues: CASSPLAGLVSGANVLTF. In DNA, the CDR3 is TGTGCCAGCTCACCTTTGGCAGGTCTGGTCTCTGGGGCCAACGTCCTGACTTTC. The chain couples TRBV18 to TRBJ2-6, with D hard to call. Looked up from germline, CDR1 is KGHSH and CDR2 is LQKENI. V lost 3 bases and J 0 bases, leaving 15 bases between the germline ends. This CDR3 region has 18 residues.

The rearrangement links TRBV9 to TRBJ2-1; TRBD1 matches 9 bases. This CDR3 has 15 amino acids. The germline gives CDR1 SGDLS, CDR2 YYNGEE. Trimming cost V 6 bases and J 4 bases; bases outside gene matches: 8. This chain's CDR3 is CASTSGTGSYNEQFF. CDR3 bases: TGTGCCAGCACTTCCGGGACAGGGTCGTACAATGAGCAGTTCTTC.

The gene calls are TRBV2 and TRBJ2-3; D not certain. Trimming took off 9 bases at V and 2 bases at J, with 9 bases between the two ends. Germline V CDR1 and CDR2: SNHLY, FYNNEI. CDR3 length: 12 amino acids. The CDR3: CASRVDTDTQYF. The DNA for the CDR3 is TGTGCCAGTAGGGTGGACACAGATACGCAGTATTTT.

The chain is built from TRBV4-1 and TRBJ1-2; 7 nucleotides align to TRBD1. Trimming took 1 base from V and 5 from J; bases not matched to a gene: 10. The CDR3 has 16 amino acids. The germline V gene has CDR1 MGHRA and CDR2 YSYEKL. DNA for the CDR3: TGCGCCAGCAGCCAAGGGCCGGGGACAGACTTGTATGGCTACACCTTC. This translates into CASSQGPGTDLYGYTF.

The chain has TRBV5-1 and TRBJ2-5, with a weak D call TRBD1 (5 bases). The V end was cut by 4 bases, the J end by 1 base, with 8 bases between. The CDR3 extends over 13 amino acids. Germline CDR1 reads SGHRS; CDR2 reads YFSETQ. CDR3 loop: CASSPDSQETQYF. The CDR3 DNA reads as TGCGCCAGCAGCCCTGACAGCCAAGAGACCCAGTACTTC.

This clone has only one observation. The chain links TRBV15 to TRBJ2-5, with D tentatively TRBD1 or TRBD2 (5 bases each). Trimming removed 5 bases from V and 4 bases from J, with 14 bases in between. Germline CDR1 reads LNHNV; CDR2 reads YYDKDF (reference sequence). This CDR3 spans 14 amino acids. CDR3 amino acids: CATSGTVPSETQYF. For the CDR3, the DNA is TGTGCCACCAGCGGGACGGTCCCATCAGAGACCCAGTACTTC.

The gene calls are TRBV27 and TRBJ1-3; the D gene is possibly TRBD1 (5 bases). V lost 6 bases and J 1 base, leaving 10 bases between the germline ends. The germline V gene encodes CDR1 MNHEY and CDR2 SMNVEV (reference sequence). CDR3 size: 14 residues. CDR3: CASRGVNSGNTIYF. The DNA of the CDR3 is TGTGCCAGCAGGGGGGTGAATTCTGGAAACACCATATATTTT.

J is TRBJ1-1 and V is TRBV2; D is perhaps TRBD1 (5 bases). The V end was cut by 6 bases, the J end by 1 base, with 15 bases between. This CDR3 has 15 amino acids. Germline CDR1 is SNHLY and CDR2 is FYNNEI. Written as DNA, the CDR3 is TGTGCCAGCAGGATGTCGGGACCGACGAACACTGAAGCTTTCTTT. It yields the protein CASRMSGPTNTEAFF.

The sample holds a few counts of this clone. CDR3 sequence reads: CASGDSMNTEAFF. The CDR3 DNA is TGTGCCAGTGGGGACAGCATGAACACTGAAGCTTTCTTT. This chain connects TRBV19 to TRBJ1-1, with TRBD1 matching 7 bases. Germline-derived CDR1 and CDR2 are LNHDA and SQIVND (reference sequence). V shed 8 bases and J 0 bases; nucleotides not matched to a gene: 3. The CDR3 extends over 13 amino acids.

This chain joins TRBV20-1 and TRBJ1-2; weak D call: TRBD1 (6 bases). The length of the CDR3 is 11 residues. CDR1 and CDR2 from the germline V gene are DFQATT and SNEGSKA (reference sequence). Trimming pared 6 bases from V and 8 bases from J, leaving 13 bases between. The CDR3 nucleotides are TGCAGTGCCTTGAACAGGGACGGCTACACCTTC. Translating gives CSALNRDGYTF.